The 16 T cell receptor beta chains reported below all come from one sample, sequenced in a study of shared clonotypes between healthy human individuals. Profiled with immunoSEQ multiplex PCR; TCRdb holds only in-frame clones, not every one. Among hundreds of thousands of clones listed, about three quarters were seen once. Sequencing was done on a sample of PBMCs. All receptors derive from a woman in her thirties or forties in good health. Some clones in this sample may be carry-over from other donors' samples.

This sequence joins TRBV5-4 and TRBJ1-1; D is perhaps TRBD1 (5 bases). With 0 bases removed from V and 6 bases from J, the gap between germline ends came to 9 bases. This CDR3 is 13 amino acids long. CDR1 and CDR2 from the germline V gene are SGHNT and YYREEE (reference sequence). CDR3 sequence reads: CASSLGQGAEAFF. The CDR3 nucleotides read TGTGCCAGCAGCTTGGGCCAGGGCGCTGAAGCTTTCTTT.

This clone was seen more than once but under ten times. The J gene is TRBJ1-5, the V gene TRBV30; no definite D call. CDR1 and CDR2 (germline): GTSNPN, SVGIG (reference sequence). The CDR3 sequence is 13 residues long. The V gene lost 3 bases and the J gene lost 7 bases, with 13 bases spanning the gap. This chain's CDR3 is CAWSPGDDQPQHF. CDR3 DNA sequence: TGTGCCTGGAGCCCCGGGGATGACCAGCCCCAGCATTTT.

V and J are TRBV5-4 and TRBJ2-3; 7 bases map to TRBD2. The ends lost 4 bases at V and 2 bases at J; junction bases unmatched: 10. Germline assignment: CDR1 SGHNT and CDR2 YYREEE (reference sequence). The CDR3 has 16 residues. The CDR3 DNA reads as TGTGCCAGCAGCACCCGGGCTAGCGGTCCCACAGATACGCAGTATTTT. This encodes CASSTRASGPTDTQYF.

The chain is built from TRBV27 and TRBJ1-2, with a tentative D call TRBD1 (6 bases). This CDR3 is 14 amino acids long. The germline V gene encodes CDR1 MNHEY and CDR2 SMNVEV (reference sequence). Deletions cut 5 bases from V and 7 bases from J, with 17 bases between. In DNA, the CDR3 is TGTGCCAGCAGTCGGGACACAGGACTTGGTGGCTACACCTTC. It yields the protein CASSRDTGLGGYTF.

In its sample, this clone was seen once. The CDR3 region is CASSRSTRGSDTQYF. Written as DNA, the CDR3 is TGCGCCAGCAGCCGATCGACTCGCGGATCAGATACGCAGTATTTT. The V gene is TRBV4-3, the J gene TRBJ2-3; D unresolved. CDR1 LGHNA and CDR2 YSLEER come from the germline V gene. V lost 4 bases and J 4 bases, leaving 15 bases between the germline ends. The CDR3 has 15 amino acids.

The gene calls are TRBV4-2 and TRBJ1-2; weak D call: TRBD1 (5 bases). Trimming took off 0 bases at V and 3 bases at J, with 11 bases between the two ends. Looked up from germline, CDR1 is LGHNA and CDR2 is YNFKEQ. CDR3 length: 15 residues. The CDR3 DNA reads as TGTGCCAGCAGCCAAGACCCCAGGGAGCACTATGGCTACACCTTC. This translates into CASSQDPREHYGYTF.

The genes are TRBV19 and TRBJ2-2; 7 bases are a match to TRBD2. This CDR3 has 14 residues. Germline CDR1 LNHDA, CDR2 SQIVND (reference sequence). V lost 9 bases, J lost 3 bases, and 7 bases stayed unmatched. CDR3: CASWSGIYTGELFF. CDR3 nucleotides: TGTGCCAGCTGGAGCGGGATCTACACCGGGGAGCTGTTTTTT.

The CDR3 region has the DNA TGTGCCAGCAGTTTTTCAGCGATGGGCTACACCTTC. This encodes CASSFSAMGYTF. This chain connects TRBV28 to TRBJ1-2; the D is unclear. Deletions cut 3 bases from V and 8 bases from J, with 10 bases between. This CDR3 region has 12 residues. In germline, CDR1 is MDHEN, CDR2 SYDVKM.

V and J are TRBV29-1 and TRBJ2-7, with D possibly called TRBD1 or TRBD2 (7 bases each). Germline CDR1 is SQVTM and CDR2 is ANQGSEA. CDR3 size: 14 residues. V lost 5 bases and J lost 0, with 14 bases in between. The chain's CDR3 is CSVQGGDFSYEQYF. The CDR3 DNA reads as TGCAGCGTTCAGGGGGGGGACTTCTCCTACGAGCAGTACTTC.

The rearrangement uses TRBV7-3 and TRBJ2-5; a weak D match, TRBD1 (6 bases). The CDR3 has 14 amino acids. V lost 3 bases to trimming and J lost 2 bases, with 10 bases between them. The germline V gene has CDR1 SGHTA and CDR2 FQGTGA. For the CDR3, the DNA is TGTGCCAGCAGCTTCGGGACACCACAAGAGACCCAGTACTTC. Protein sequence: CASSFGTPQETQYF.

The rearrangement uses TRBV19 and TRBJ2-5; TRBD2 is a possible D gene (5 bases). The CDR3 is 15 residues long. Trimming took off 2 bases at V and 2 bases at J, with 12 bases between the two ends. Germline lookup yields CDR1 LNHDA and CDR2 SQIVND (reference sequence). This CDR3 is CASSIIRGLQETQYF. DNA for the CDR3: TGTGCCAGTAGTATAATTCGGGGATTACAAGAGACCCAGTACTTC.

The CDR3 DNA reads TGCGCCAGCAGCCTGGGACAGGGCACCCAAAAACTGTTTTTT. It translates to CASSLGQGTQKLFF. The chain is built from TRBV5-1 and TRBJ1-4, with 9 nucleotides matching TRBD1. With V trimmed by 4 bases and J by 9 bases, 7 bases remained unmatched. The CDR3 is 14 amino acids. Germline V lookup: CDR1 SGHRS, CDR2 YFSETQ.

The chain's CDR3 is CASSRQSLASNEQFF. The CDR3 DNA sequence: TGTGCCAGCAGTCGACAATCACTAGCGTCCAATGAGCAGTTCTTC. V gene TRBV6-5 combines with J gene TRBJ2-1, with 7 bases that match TRBD2. The CDR3 covers 15 residues. Germline V gene lookup returns CDR1 MNHEY and CDR2 SVGAGI. V trimming: 5 bases; J trimming: 6 bases; junction bases outside the gene matches: 10.

The V gene is TRBV7-2, the J gene TRBJ1-1; D uncertain. V dropped 7 bases and J dropped 1 base, with 13 bases sitting between them. This CDR3 has 14 residues. Germline lookup yields CDR1 SGHTA and CDR2 FQGNSA. CDR3 sequence: CASNRRQENTEAFF. The CDR3 DNA is TGTGCCAGCAACCGTCGCCAGGAGAACACTGAAGCTTTCTTT.

The chain combines TRBV27 with TRBJ2-7; D possibly uses TRBD1 or TRBD2 (5 bases each). This CDR3 has 16 residues. Germline CDR1 and CDR2: MNHEY and SMNVEV (reference sequence). Trimming cost V 1 base and J 3 bases, with 16 bases left between them. DNA for the CDR3: TGTGCCAGCAGTTTATTAAGGGACGGGGTCCTCTACGAGCAGTACTTC. Its translation is CASSLLRDGVLYEQYF.

This sequence joins TRBV7-3 and TRBJ2-5, with D possibly TRBD1 on 6 matching bases. Germline V gives CDR1 SGHTA, CDR2 FQGTGA. The CDR3 contains 13 residues. V lost 5 bases and J 5 bases, leaving 12 bases between the germline ends. The CDR3 is CASSRGHAETQYF. The CDR3 DNA follows: TGTGCCAGCAGCAGGGGACACGCGGAGACCCAGTACTTC.